This TCR beta chain was obtained from a study of T cell responses to AZD1222 COVID-19 vaccine. Study-level points and caveats: Across the whole spike, CD4 TCRs peaked at regions 160-218 and 743-854.

The germline gives CDR1 ENHRY, CDR2 SYGVKD. The V gene lost 2 bases and the J gene lost 1 base, with 9 bases spanning the gap. The CDR3 length is 15 residues. Measured with immunoSEQ multiplex PCR; TCRdb has only the in-frame clones, and not every one. The sample lists about 150,000 clones, 92% seen once, with less than 3.5% in the top ten. Only one count was recorded for this clone. The target antigen is unknown. The rearrangement links TRBV10-3 to TRBJ1-3; no reliable D call. The sequencing here drew on peripheral blood, taken 28 days after the second AZD1222 dose. This TCR was recovered from an adult who received the AZD1222 COVID-19 vaccine. The CDR3 loop reads CAISEGPLSGNTIYF. The CDR3 region has the DNA TGTGCCATCAGTGAGGGGCCTTTGTCTGGAAACACCATATATTTT.